Each of the 24 T cell receptor beta chains below was sequenced from the same sample in a study of T cell repertoires in cytomegalovirus infection. Their antigens remain unidentified. TCRdb re-called the reads through MiXCR, storing one row per CDR3 protein. In the table there are about 890,000 distinct CDR3 sequences, roughly 30% of which are singletons. The specimen comprised cultured CD8+ T cells from PBMCs, sampled from culture after CMV antigen stimulation. The origin of the receptors is a human donor in good health (CMV status not recorded). Some clones in this sample may be carry-over from other donors' samples.

The chain employs TRBV7-9 and TRBJ2-3; maybe TRBD1 (5 bases). The germline V gene encodes CDR1 SEHNR and CDR2 FQNEAQ (reference sequence). This CDR3 contains 15 residues. Trimming took off 5 bases at V and 6 bases at J, with 18 bases between the two ends. The CDR3 sequence is CASSPKDTRWDTQYF. The CDR3 DNA is TGTGCCAGCAGCCCAAAGGACACCAGATGGGATACGCAGTATTTT.

This clonotype was picked up a small number of times. The chain uses TRBV2 and TRBJ1-3; D is unclear. CDR1 is SNHLY, CDR2 FYNNEI, per germline. The CDR3 length is 14 residues. Deletions cut 4 bases from V and 8 bases from J, with 15 bases between. The CDR3 spells CASSGVGVRDTIYF. CDR3 sequence (DNA): TGTGCCAGCAGTGGCGTTGGGGTGAGAGACACCATATATTTT.

The gene calls are TRBV7-9 and TRBJ1-5, with D unresolved. From germline, CDR1 is SEHNR and CDR2 FQNEAQ (reference sequence). The CDR3 length is 13 residues. Trimming cost V 2 bases and J 8 bases, with 10 bases left between them. CDR3 coding DNA: TGTGCCAGCAGCTTAAGCCCACCCGAGCCCCAGCATTTT. Residues: CASSLSPPEPQHF.

CDR3 in amino acids: CASSLWTGWGYTF. CDR3 DNA: TGTGCCAGCAGCCTCTGGACAGGGTGGGGCTACACCTTC. The chain employs TRBV7-2 and TRBJ1-2; TRBD1 aligns across 8 bases. Germline CDR1 SGHTA, CDR2 FQGNSA. V gave up 5 bases and J gave up 8 bases; unmatched junction bases: 7. The CDR3 contains 13 residues.

This chain uses TRBV7-6 with TRBJ2-5; 8 bases map to TRBD2. V trimming: 1 base; J trimming: 5 bases; junction bases outside the gene matches: 6. The CDR3 spans 15 residues. The germline V gene has CDR1 SGHVS and CDR2 FNYEAQ. CDR3: CASSLVRLAWETQYF. CDR3 nucleotides: TGTGCCAGCAGCTTAGTTAGACTAGCGTGGGAGACCCAGTACTTC. The full variable domain, with the rest looked up from reference TRBV7-6 and TRBJ2-5, is GAGVSQSPRYKVTKRGQDVALRCDPISGHVSLYWYRQALGQGPEFLTYFNYEAQQDKSGLPNDRFSAERPEGSISTLTIQRTEQRDSAMYRCASSLVRLAWETQYFGPGTRLLVL.

The count of this clonotype is one. The J gene is TRBJ2-5, the V gene TRBV15, with D possibly being TRBD1 or TRBD2 (6 bases each). This CDR3 is built from 16 residues. The V end lost 5 bases, the J end lost 1 base, and 17 bases lay between the germline ends. Germline values: CDR1 LNHNV, CDR2 YYDKDF (reference sequence). The CDR3 bases are TGTGCCACCAGCGGGGGGTCCAGGGGACCCCAAGAGACCCAGTACTTC. Encoded protein: CATSGGSRGPQETQYF.

Here the CDR3 reads CASSGVWDTDTQYF. The CDR3 nucleotides are TGCGCCAGCTCCGGGGTTTGGGACACAGATACGCAGTATTTT. The chain links TRBV10-2 to TRBJ2-3; D perhaps matches TRBD2 (5 bases). Trimming left V 8 bases short and J 2 bases short, with 14 bases between. The CDR3 has 14 residues. CDR1 and CDR2 (germline): WSHSY, SAAADI.

This rearrangement joins TRBV6-6 to TRBJ1-1, with D perhaps matching TRBD1 (6 bases). The V end lost 0 bases, the J end lost 13 bases, and 15 bases lay between the germline ends. Per germline, CDR1 MNHNY and CDR2 SVGAGI (reference sequence). CDR3 length equals 13 residues. CDR3 nucleotides: TGTGCCAGCAGTTACTCGAAGGCAGGGGCTGGTTTCTTT. It translates to CASSYSKAGAGFF.

This clonotype came up a few times. The chain uses TRBV27 and TRBJ1-2; 10 bases agree with TRBD1. Trimming removed 8 bases from V and 6 bases from J; junction bases left unmatched: 12. From germline, CDR1 is MNHEY and CDR2 SMNVEV (reference sequence). CDR3 length equals 15 residues. The CDR3 DNA reads TGTGCCAGCCATGGGACAGGGGATTGGGTTGATGGCTACACCTTC. It translates to CASHGTGDWVDGYTF.

The chain links TRBV27 to TRBJ2-1; D is ambiguous. Germline V lookup: CDR1 MNHEY, CDR2 SMNVEV (reference sequence). The ends were cut back, 7 bases at V and 1 base at J, with 11 bases in the middle. The CDR3 sequence is 14 residues long. CDR3: CASNSAVSYNEQFF. The CDR3 DNA reads TGTGCCAGCAACTCGGCGGTGTCCTACAATGAGCAGTTCTTC.

The J gene is TRBJ1-1, the V gene TRBV2; D perhaps matches TRBD1 (6 bases). The CDR3 totals 13 residues. Trimming removed 7 bases at V and 0 bases at J, with 9 bases between. The germline gives CDR1 SNHLY, CDR2 FYNNEI. As DNA, the CDR3 is TGTGCCAGCAAACAGGGCTTGAACACTGAAGCTTTCTTT. Translation: CASKQGLNTEAFF.

The chain has TRBV27 and TRBJ1-2; 8 bases fit TRBD1. Germline lookup yields CDR1 MNHEY and CDR2 SMNVEV (reference sequence). V was pared by 3 bases and J by 3 bases, with 6 bases of the junction left unmatched. The CDR3 covers 15 residues. This chain's CDR3 is CASSLSWGQDYGYTF. The CDR3 nucleotides read TGTGCCAGCAGTTTGTCCTGGGGACAGGACTATGGCTACACCTTC.

In its sample, this clonotype was seen a few times. This chain joins TRBV5-5 and TRBJ2-3; 8 bases line up with TRBD2. After removal of 4 bases from V and 0 bases from J, the junction contained 16 bases not matched to a gene. The CDR3 runs to 19 residues. Germline V gene data show CDR1 as SGHKS and CDR2 as YYEKEE (reference sequence). CDR3 DNA sequence: TGTGCCAGCAGCCCTTTCGGGGGGGCCTTTTCTGATAGCACAGATACGCAGTATTTT. It is translated as CASSPFGGAFSDSTDTQYF.

This chain uses TRBV7-2 with TRBJ2-7; D not certain. The germline V gene encodes CDR1 SGHTA and CDR2 FQGNSA. CDR3 length equals 14 residues. CDR3 in DNA: TGTGTCAGCAGCTTACCAGGATTGGGCTACGAGCAGTACGTC. It is translated as CVSSLPGLGYEQYV.

The chain has TRBV19 and TRBJ2-2, with 7 bases identical to TRBD1. The germline V gene encodes CDR1 LNHDA and CDR2 SQIVND (reference sequence). The CDR3 extends over 17 amino acids. After removal of 4 bases from V and 1 base from J, the junction contained 9 bases not matched to a gene. This CDR3 reads CASSKRERTGNTGELFF. The DNA for the CDR3 is TGTGCCAGTAGTAAAAGGGAAAGGACAGGGAACACCGGGGAGCTGTTTTTT.

This chain uses TRBV19 with TRBJ2-7; tentatively, D is TRBD2 (6 bases). CDR3 length: 14 residues. V was cut by 3 bases and J by 3 bases, with 12 bases left in between. Germline V CDR1 and CDR2: LNHDA, SQIVND (reference sequence). DNA for the CDR3: TGTGCCAGTAGTATTGGGAAGGGAGGCTACGAGCAGTACTTC. This translates into CASSIGKGGYEQYF.

Only a few counts were recorded for this clonotype. J is TRBJ2-4 and V is TRBV6-2 or TRBV6-3; 7 bases align to TRBD2. Germline V gives CDR1 MNHEY, CDR2 SVGEGT. This CDR3 comprises 14 residues. J lost 10 bases, V lost 2 bases, and 8 bases had no gene match. The CDR3 loop reads CASSYNLADHIQYF. CDR3 DNA sequence: TGTGCCAGCAGTTACAACCTAGCGGACCATATTCAGTACTTC.

This clonotype was detected ten times or more. This sequence joins TRBV12-3 or TRBV12-4 and TRBJ1-1, with 12 bases identical to TRBD1. V was pared by 6 bases and J by 4 bases, with 6 bases of the junction left unmatched. There are 15 residues in the CDR3. The CDR3 sequence: CASSPGTGGGTEAFF. CDR3 in DNA: TGTGCCAGCAGCCCCGGGACAGGGGGCGGCACTGAAGCTTTCTTT.

Remarks on this clonotype: This may be a read error, as it is one base from a much larger clone. The chain has TRBV7-8 and TRBJ2-1, with 9 bases aligning to TRBD1. The CDR3 extends over 16 amino acids. The V gene's germline CDR1 is SGHVS and CDR2 FQNEAQ. The CDR3 reads CANSLLGQGLLDEQFF. The CDR3 DNA reads as TGTGCCAACAGCTTATTGGGACAGGGTCTTTTGGATGAGCAGTTCTTC.

This clonotype has a handful of counts. This chain links TRBV2 with TRBJ1-1; no definite D call. V lost 9 bases, J lost 0 bases, and 14 bases lay in between. Germline CDR1 SNHLY, CDR2 FYNNEI. The CDR3 has 14 amino acids. In DNA form, the CDR3 reads TGTGCCAGGGCTAAGACACCCATGAACACTGAAGCTTTCTTT. It yields the protein CARAKTPMNTEAFF.

The chain carries TRBV3-1 and TRBJ1-1; D gene ambiguous. The V end was cut by 6 bases, the J end by 1 base, with 9 bases between. The CDR3 runs to 13 residues. In germline, CDR1 is LGHDT, CDR2 YNNKEL (reference sequence). CDR3 DNA sequence: TGTGCCAGCAGTGACCGGTGGAACACTGAAGCTTTCTTT. Its protein is CASSDRWNTEAFF.

This clonotype was observed a handful of times. This rearrangement joins TRBV4-1 to TRBJ1-1; the match to TRBD1 covers 8 bases. Trimming at V came to 4 bases and at J to 0 bases, leaving 4 bases not matched to a gene. Germline values: CDR1 MGHRA, CDR2 YSYEKL. This CDR3 contains 15 residues. Here the CDR3 DNA reads TGCGCCAGCAGCCCTTTGACAGGGGTGAACACTGAAGCTTTCTTT. This translates into CASSPLTGVNTEAFF.

This chain joins TRBV9 and TRBJ2-1; TRBD2 agrees at 11 bases. The CDR3 sequence is 16 residues long. Germline lookup yields CDR1 SGDLS and CDR2 YYNGEE. Losses at the gene ends were 2 bases for V and 7 bases for J; bases not matched to a gene: 8. The CDR3: CASSVEIAGGSNEQFF. Written as DNA, the CDR3 is TGTGCCAGCAGCGTTGAAATAGCGGGGGGGAGTAATGAGCAGTTCTTC. Using reference TRBV9 and TRBJ2-1 for the parts outside the CDR3, the full variable domain is DSGVTQTPKHLITATGQRVTLRCSPRSGDLSVYWYQQSLDQGLQFLIQYYNGEERAKGNILERFSAQQFPDLHSELNLSSLELGDSALYFCASSVEIAGGSNEQFFGPGTRLTVL.

This clonotype was counted a few times. J is TRBJ2-7 and V is TRBV28, with D uncertain. Germline values: CDR1 MDHEN, CDR2 SYDVKM. V shed 2 bases and J shed 7 bases, with 9 bases lying between them. This CDR3 contains 12 residues. The CDR3 region has the DNA TGTGCCAGCAGTTTACGTCCAGGAGAGCAGTACGTC. Translating it yields CASSLRPGEQYV.